Listed below are T cell receptor beta chains from one sample, sequenced in a study of T cell clones after liver transplantation. Assay: immunoSEQ multiplex PCR; the TCRdb copy retains only in-frame clones and omits some. Of roughly 80,000 clones in the sample, around four fifths were seen once. This specimen was CD4+ T cells from blood, taken at the 22-month timepoint. The receptors here all came from a human patient who received a liver transplant. T cells may partly derive from the graft donor. Each CDR3 is given with its conserved first and last residue. D genes are given only for firm matches.

V: TRBV30; D: -; CDR3: CAWKQPSNYGYTF
V: TRBV10-3; D: -; CDR3: CAISDQVTEAFF
V: TRBV15; D: -; CDR3: CATSRDSVGPYEQYF
V: TRBV10-3; D: -; CDR3: CAISESQGLADTQYF
V: TRBV5-1; D: -; CDR3: CASSLGGKQPQHF
V: TRBV10-2; D: -; CDR3: CASRGVRGRYQETQYF
V: TRBV4-1; D: TRBD1; CDR3: CASSQGDRATYEQYF
V: TRBV11-2; D: TRBD2; CDR3: CASSPPPGRALGRSEQFF
V: TRBV2; D: -; CDR3: CASSVLSSNSPLHF
V: TRBV27; D: -; CDR3: CASSSRFPLGELFF
V: TRBV10-1; D: -; CDR3: CASSASSEFF
V: TRBV7-9; D: -; CDR3: CASSFGAGIGANVLTF
V: TRBV5-3; D: TRBD2; CDR3: CARSKRTSGRGPSNTGELFF
V: TRBV18; D: -; CDR3: CASSPAASGTDTQYF
V: TRBV5-4; D: TRBD2; CDR3: CASSDPAGGPKNIQYF
V: TRBV19; D: -; CDR3: CATQSRNRLNQPQHF
V: TRBV30; D: TRBD2; CDR3: CAWSSGLAVTDTQYF
V: TRBV7-2; D: -; CDR3: CASSLEVGNSPLHF
V: TRBV5-4; D: TRBD2; CDR3: CAIRAGGNTDTQYF
V: TRBV6-1; D: TRBD1; CDR3: CASSESGQGLQPQHF
V: TRBV4-3; D: TRBD2; CDR3: CASSQDSGAANTGELFF
V: TRBV6-5; D: -; CDR3: CASSYLSGNTIYF
V: TRBV2; D: -; CDR3: CASYGPNEQFF
V: TRBV27; D: -; CDR3: CASSVGRHNYGYTF
V: TRBV6-6; D: -; CDR3: CASSYTVGYRAEQYF
V: TRBV9; D: TRBD2; CDR3: CASSVRGREEETQYF
V: TRBV19; D: TRBD1; CDR3: CASSDRGNTGELFF
V: TRBV5-6; D: -; CDR3: CASSFGAIGFSGNTIYF
V: TRBV7-2; D: -; CDR3: CASSLDYPKTPGTDTQYF
V: TRBV11-1; D: TRBD1; CDR3: CASSPWTGLSYEQYF
V: TRBV6-5; D: TRBD2; CDR3: CASRPSGGAPGELFF
V: TRBV6-6; D: TRBD2; CDR3: CASSYKLAGGRNIQYF
V: TRBV7-3; D: -; CDR3: CASSLEGGNIQYF
V: TRBV6-6; D: -; CDR3: CASSYPSGPSYYGYTF
V: TRBV28; D: -; CDR3: CASLGFEQYF
V: TRBV14; D: TRBD1; CDR3: CASSSWTGDQETQYF
V: TRBV2; D: TRBD1; CDR3: CASNGQGGTEAFF
V: TRBV28; D: -; CDR3: CASSLYMEGGQPQHF
V: TRBV11-2; D: -; CDR3: CASSLLGGGQETQYF
V: TRBV19; D: -; CDR3: CASSRFRQWGLPQLDEQYF
V: TRBV5-6; D: -; CDR3: CASSLEGRPNTEAFF